The subject of this entry is one T cell receptor (beta chain). The sample belongs to a study of T cell changes during pregnancy in multiple sclerosis. The data were produced by immunoSEQ multiplex PCR, yet TCRdb's version contains in-frame clones alone and is incomplete. The sample has under 35,000 clones; about 84% are singletons. The sequencing here drew on CD8+ T cells from peripheral blood mononuclear cells, taken after pregnancy. The clonotype was recovered from a female donor with multiple sclerosis, enrolled in a pregnancy study.

CDR3 DNA sequence: TGTGCCTGGAGTCCTCCCCCGGTCTGGAGGGGCAATCAGCCCCAGCATTTT. Its translation is CAWSPPPVWRGNQPQHF. V gene TRBV30 combines with J gene TRBJ1-5; D unresolved. Germline V gene sequence: CDR1 GTSNPN, CDR2 SVGIG (reference sequence). The CDR3 is 17 amino acids. V lost 2 bases, J lost 2 bases, and 19 bases lay in between.